A selection of T cell receptor beta chains follows, all from one sample in a study of T cell changes during pregnancy in multiple sclerosis. The data were produced by immunoSEQ multiplex PCR, yet TCRdb's version contains in-frame clones alone and is incomplete. The repertoire holds approximately 98,000 clones, about 91% seen once, with about 2.3% in the top ten. This sample comprised peripheral blood, obtained after pregnancy. These receptors originate from a female donor in good health, enrolled as a control in a pregnancy study. CDR3s include the opening cysteine and the closing phenylalanine or tryptophan. The D gene is left open where the match is weak. Only part of the rows carry a size: once, few, many, or a class if the clone is expanded.

TRBV7-9	NA	TRBJ1-4	NA	TGTGCCAGCAGCTTAGGGAGGGAACGGGGTGAAAAACTGTTTTTT	CASSLGRERGEKLFF
TRBV9	NA	TRBJ1-1	NA	TGTGCCAGCAGCGTAGGATTGAGCACTGAAGCTTTCTTT	CASSVGLSTEAFF
TRBV28	TRBD1	TRBJ2-7	NA	TGTGCCAGCAGTATCACCCCGGGACAGGGGGATTACGAGCAGTACTTC	CASSITPGQGDYEQYF
TRBV6-5	NA	TRBJ1-1	once	TGTGCCCGCGTACCAAGGAACACTGAAGCTTTCTTT	CARVPRNTEAFF
TRBV2	TRBD1	TRBJ2-1	NA	TGTGCCAGCAGCGCAGGGGGACGCTCCTACAATGAGCAGTTCTTC	CASSAGGRSYNEQFF
TRBV15	TRBD2	TRBJ2-1	NA	TGTGCCACCAGCGTAGCGGGAGTGGGTAGGTATGAGCAGTTCTTC	CATSVAGVGRYEQFF
TRBV6-5	TRBD1	TRBJ2-7	NA	TGTGCCAGCAGTCCCCAGGGGGCTCTAAACTACGAGCAGTACTTC	CASSPQGALNYEQYF
TRBV29-1	NA	TRBJ2-7	NA	TGCAGCGTTCTTGGCGGTACCTACGAGCAGTACTTC	CSVLGGTYEQYF
TRBV5-1	NA	TRBJ1-2	NA	TGCGCCAGCAGCCCCCGCGGAGGCTATGACTACACCTTC	CASSPRGGYDYTF
TRBV5-1	NA	TRBJ2-7	few	TGCGCCAGCAGCTTGGGTGGGGCTCGGGAGCAGTACTTC	CASSLGGAREQYF
TRBV11-3	TRBD2	TRBJ2-5	NA	TGTGCCAGCAGCCCGGGGACTAGCGGGACGTCAGAGACCCAGTACTTC	CASSPGTSGTSETQYF
TRBV12-5	TRBD1	TRBJ1-2	NA	TGTGCTAGTGGTTTGGTACAGGGGGCGGGCGGCTACACCTTC	CASGLVQGAGGYTF
TRBV12-5	NA	TRBJ1-1	NA	TGTGCTAGTGTGGGGGCAATGAACACTGAAGCTTTCTTT	CASVGAMNTEAFF
TRBV7-8	TRBD2	TRBJ2-7	many	TGTGCCAGCAGCTTGCAAGTAGCGGGGGCCTCCTACGAGCAGTACTTC	CASSLQVAGASYEQYF
TRBV9	TRBD2	TRBJ2-3	NA	TGTGCCAGCAGCGTAGGTCTAAGCGGGGGGAGCACAGATACGCAGTATTTT	CASSVGLSGGSTDTQYF
TRBV7-9	TRBD1	TRBJ1-2	NA	TGTGCCAGCAGCTGGGGACAGGGTAGCTATGGCTACACCTTC	CASSWGQGSYGYTF
TRBV19	TRBD2	TRBJ2-7	NA	TGTGCCAGTAGTATCGGGGGGGGCGGTTACGAGCAGTACTTC	CASSIGGGGYEQYF
TRBV7-9	TRBD1	TRBJ1-5	NA	TGTGCCAGCAGCTTAGCCGGGACAGCTCACTATCAGCCCCAGCATTTT	CASSLAGTAHYQPQHF
TRBV9	NA	TRBJ1-5	NA	TGTGCCAGCAGCGTAGGTTCAGGTACTAATCAGCCCCAGCATTTT	CASSVGSGTNQPQHF
TRBV4-1	NA	TRBJ1-1	NA	TGCGCCAGCAGCCAATATCAGGGAGGCACTGAAGCTTTCTTT	CASSQYQGGTEAFF
TRBV28	NA	TRBJ2-4	NA	TGTGCCAGCAGTTCCACAGCAGGAGCGGGAGCCAAAAACATTCAGTACTTC	CASSSTAGAGAKNIQYF
TRBV7-9	NA	TRBJ1-2	NA	TGTGCCAGCAGCTTATCAGGGGACGTAAACTATGGCTACACCTTC	CASSLSGDVNYGYTF
TRBV23-1	TRBD1	TRBJ2-5	NA	TGCGCCAGCAGGGGGAAGGGGGCGGTAGAGACCCAGTACTTC	CASRGKGAVETQYF
TRBV21-1	NA	TRBJ2-1	NA	TGTGCCAGCAGCAAAGATGGTAGCGGGGGGGCTACCCTCTACAATGAGCAGTTCTTC	CASSKDGSGGATLYNEQFF
TRBV20-1	NA	TRBJ1-5	NA	TGCAGCATCAATCAGCCCCAGCATTTT	CSINQPQHF
TRBV7-8	TRBD2	TRBJ2-7	NA	TGTGCCAGCAGCCCACCTAGCGGGGGACCCCCCGGGGAGCAGTACTTC	CASSPPSGGPPGEQYF
TRBV5-6	NA	TRBJ2-1	NA	TGTGCCAGCAGCTTAAGTAGCGGTTACAATGAGCAGTTCTTC	CASSLSSGYNEQFF
TRBV7-2	NA	TRBJ2-7	NA	TGTGCCAGCAGTACGACAGCCCGCGAGCAGTACTTC	CASSTTAREQYF
TRBV7-9	NA	TRBJ2-1	NA	TGTGCCAGCAGCTTTCAGGGGGGTAAAGATGAGCAGTTCTTC	CASSFQGGKDEQFF
TRBV28	TRBD1	TRBJ1-2	NA	TGTGCCAGCAGGCCTAGACAGGGAGCTAACTATGGCTACACCTTC	CASRPRQGANYGYTF
TRBV5-1	NA	TRBJ2-7	once	TGCGCCAGCAGCTTGGTTCCCCAGGGAGGTTACGAGCAGTACTTC	CASSLVPQGGYEQYF
TRBV7-2	TRBD1	TRBJ2-5	NA	TGTGCCAGCAACCTCCCGGCCGGGTGGACAGGAACACAAGGGACCCAGTACTTC	CASNLPAGWTGTQGTQYF
TRBV6-5	NA	TRBJ2-3	NA	TGTGCCAGCAGTTACCGGGGTTTACCCACAGATACGCAGTATTTT	CASSYRGLPTDTQYF
TRBV2	NA	TRBJ2-3	NA	TGTGCCAGCAGTGTCCAGGCCAGCACAGATACGCAGTATTTT	CASSVQASTDTQYF
TRBV27	NA	TRBJ1-2	NA	TGTGCCAGCAGTTACGAGGGTACCGGCTACACCTTC	CASSYEGTGYTF
TRBV18	TRBD2	TRBJ2-2	once	TGTGCCAGCTCACCCGTGGCGGGAGGGCCCGACACCGGGGAGCTGTTTTTT	CASSPVAGGPDTGELFF
TRBV11-3	NA	TRBJ2-1	once	TGTGCCAGCAGCTTAATTACAGGGCACAATGAGCAGTTCTTC	CASSLITGHNEQFF
TRBV14	TRBD1	TRBJ1-1	NA	TGTGCCAGCAGCCTAAGAGGGACAGGAGGGACTGAAGCTTTCTTT	CASSLRGTGGTEAFF
TRBV2	TRBD1	TRBJ2-5	NA	TGTGCCAGCAGTCCAATGACAGGGGGCTTGGGGACCCAGTACTTC	CASSPMTGGLGTQYF
TRBV18	NA	TRBJ1-3	NA	TGTGCCAGCTCACCAATTGCAGGGCCTGGAAACACCATATATTTT	CASSPIAGPGNTIYF
TRBV28	TRBD2	TRBJ2-3	NA	TGTGCCAGCAGTCGTAGCGGGAGAGTAGATACGCAGTATTTT	CASSRSGRVDTQYF
TRBV2	NA	TRBJ1-2	NA	TGTGCCAGCTATGGGGGTGGGGGCGGCTACACCTTC	CASYGGGGGYTF
TRBV12-2	NA	TRBJ1-2	NA	TGTGCAAGTCGCTTAGTTCAGGGTTCTGGCTATGGCTACACCTTC	CASRLVQGSGYGYTF
TRBV18	NA	TRBJ1-2	NA	TGTGCCAGCTCACCAGACAGAGCTAACTATGGCTACACCTTC	CASSPDRANYGYTF
TRBV7-9	NA	TRBJ1-6	NA	TGTGCCAGCAGGCTCCTCTGGGAGGGAGACCTTTCACCCCTCCACTTT	CASRLLWEGDLSPLHF
TRBV9	NA	TRBJ1-1	NA	TGTGCCAGCAGCCCGGGGATCACTGAAGCTTTCTTT	CASSPGITEAFF
TRBV5-1	TRBD1	TRBJ1-2	NA	TGCGCCAGCAGGACAAATACAGGGGGCGGCTACACCTTC	CASRTNTGGGYTF
TRBV2	TRBD1	TRBJ2-2	NA	TGTGCCAGCAGAGTACACGGGCAGGGGGCGAATGCGAACACCGGGGAGCTGTTTTTT	CASRVHGQGANANTGELFF